The 6 T cell receptor beta chains below come from one sample, sequenced in a study of blood T cell repertoires in COVID-19. Profiled with immunoSEQ multiplex PCR; TCRdb holds only in-frame clones, not every one. The sample has about 110,000 clones; about 91% are singletons. The sequencing input was peripheral blood. Receptors originate from a man over 45 with active or convalescent COVID-19.

This clone was counted only a few times. This chain joins TRBV30 and TRBJ1-2; no clear D. V lost 3 bases and J lost 0, with 11 bases in between. Germline V CDR1 and CDR2: GTSNPN, SVGIG (reference sequence). This CDR3 comprises 14 residues. As DNA, the CDR3 is TGTGCCTGGAGCCGACTCAACGCTAACTATGGCTACACCTTC. Its protein is CAWSRLNANYGYTF.

The chain uses TRBV28 and TRBJ2-1; 7 bases map to TRBD2. CDR3 length: 13 amino acids. The V gene end was trimmed by 8 bases and the J gene end by 4 bases; junction bases not matched to a gene: 5. CDR1 and CDR2 (germline): MDHEN, SYDVKM. The CDR3 DNA is TGTGCCAGCGGGGCGGGAGCTTACAATGAGCAGTTCTTC. Translating gives CASGAGAYNEQFF.

V gene TRBV29-1 combines with J gene TRBJ2-1, with unresolved D. Trimming left V 6 bases short and J 0 bases short, with 9 bases between. CDR3 size: 13 residues. Germline V gives CDR1 SQVTM, CDR2 ANQGSEA. CDR3 residues: CSVDWSSYNEQFF. The CDR3 DNA reads TGCAGCGTCGACTGGAGCTCCTACAATGAGCAGTTCTTC.

The chain joins TRBV4-2 to TRBJ2-5; 8 bases match TRBD1. Per the germline V gene, CDR1 is LGHNA and CDR2 is YNFKEQ. This CDR3 comprises 12 residues. Trimming removed 3 bases from V and 9 bases from J; junction bases left unmatched: 3. DNA of the CDR3: TGTGCCAGCAGCCAGGAACAGGGGGCCCAGTACTTC. It translates to CASSQEQGAQYF.

The rearrangement links TRBV18 to TRBJ2-5; D is undetermined. V was trimmed by 3 bases and J by 1 base, leaving 9 bases between them. Germline V gene lookup returns CDR1 KGHSH and CDR2 LQKENI. The CDR3 contains 14 residues. CDR3 residues: CASSPSQLQETQYF. The CDR3 nucleotides read TGTGCCAGCTCACCGTCACAGCTCCAAGAGACCCAGTACTTC.

The V call is TRBV7-9, the J call TRBJ1-6; no clear D gene. The germline V and J ends were trimmed by 2 bases and 9 bases, with 5 bases remaining between them. In germline, CDR1 is SEHNR, CDR2 FQNEAQ (reference sequence). The CDR3 loop spans 12 amino acids. The CDR3 region is CASSLSSSPLHF. CDR3 bases: TGTGCCAGCAGCTTAAGTAGTTCACCCCTCCACTTT.